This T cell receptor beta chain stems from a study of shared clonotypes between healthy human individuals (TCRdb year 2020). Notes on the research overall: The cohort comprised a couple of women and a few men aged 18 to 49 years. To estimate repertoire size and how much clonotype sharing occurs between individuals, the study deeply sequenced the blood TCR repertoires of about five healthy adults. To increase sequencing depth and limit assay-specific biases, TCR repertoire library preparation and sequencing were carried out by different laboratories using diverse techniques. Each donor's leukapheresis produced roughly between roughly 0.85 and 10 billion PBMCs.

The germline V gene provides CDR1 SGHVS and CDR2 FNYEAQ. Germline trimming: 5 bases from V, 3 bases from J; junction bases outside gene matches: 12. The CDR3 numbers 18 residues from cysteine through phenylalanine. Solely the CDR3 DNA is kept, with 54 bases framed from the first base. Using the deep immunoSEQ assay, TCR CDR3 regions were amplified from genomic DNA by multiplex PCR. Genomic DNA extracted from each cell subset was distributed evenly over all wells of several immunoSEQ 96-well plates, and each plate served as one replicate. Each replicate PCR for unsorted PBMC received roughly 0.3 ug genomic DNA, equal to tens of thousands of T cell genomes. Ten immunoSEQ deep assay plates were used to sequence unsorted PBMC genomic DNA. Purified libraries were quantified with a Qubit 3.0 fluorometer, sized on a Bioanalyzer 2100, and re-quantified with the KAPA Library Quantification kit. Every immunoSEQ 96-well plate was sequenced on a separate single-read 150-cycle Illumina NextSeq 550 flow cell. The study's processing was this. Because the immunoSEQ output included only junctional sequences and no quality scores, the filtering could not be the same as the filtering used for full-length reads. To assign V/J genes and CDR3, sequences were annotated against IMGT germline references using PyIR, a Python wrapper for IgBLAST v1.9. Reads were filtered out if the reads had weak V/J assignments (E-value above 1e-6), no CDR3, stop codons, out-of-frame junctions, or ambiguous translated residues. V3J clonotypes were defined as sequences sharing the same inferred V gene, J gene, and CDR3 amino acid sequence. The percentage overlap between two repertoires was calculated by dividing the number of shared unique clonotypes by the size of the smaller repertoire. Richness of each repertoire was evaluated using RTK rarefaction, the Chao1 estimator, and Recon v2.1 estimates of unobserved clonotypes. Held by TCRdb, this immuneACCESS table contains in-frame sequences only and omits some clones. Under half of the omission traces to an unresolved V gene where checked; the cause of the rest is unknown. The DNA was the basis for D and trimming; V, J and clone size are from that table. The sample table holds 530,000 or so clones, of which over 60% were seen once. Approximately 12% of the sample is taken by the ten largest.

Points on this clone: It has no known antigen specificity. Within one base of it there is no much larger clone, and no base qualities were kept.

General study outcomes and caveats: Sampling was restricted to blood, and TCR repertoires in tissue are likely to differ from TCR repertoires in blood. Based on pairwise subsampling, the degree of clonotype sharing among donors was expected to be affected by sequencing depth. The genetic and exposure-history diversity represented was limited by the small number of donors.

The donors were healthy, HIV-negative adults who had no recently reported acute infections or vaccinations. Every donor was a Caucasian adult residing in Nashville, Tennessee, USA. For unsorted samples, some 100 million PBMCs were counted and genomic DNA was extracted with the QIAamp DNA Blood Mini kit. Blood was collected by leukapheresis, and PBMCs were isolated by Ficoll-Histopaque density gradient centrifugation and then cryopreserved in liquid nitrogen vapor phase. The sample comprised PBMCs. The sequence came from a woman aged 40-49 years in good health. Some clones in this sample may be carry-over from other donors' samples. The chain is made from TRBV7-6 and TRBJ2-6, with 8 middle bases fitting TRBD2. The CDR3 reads CASSPGTRALLGANVLTF. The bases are TGTGCCAGCAGCCCGGGGACTAGGGCGCTTCTTGGGGCCAACGTCCTGACTTTC.